The next 27 T cell receptor beta chains were all read from a single sample in a study of cytomegalovirus exposure and HLA in healthy donors. PCR used 60 Vbeta primers and 13 Jbeta primers. The data were produced by immunoSEQ multiplex PCR, yet TCRdb's version contains in-frame clones alone and is incomplete. The sample carries about 200,000 clones, approximately 80% recorded once. Sequencing input: PBMCs. The receptors originated from a man aged 25 to 45 in good health and CMV-seronegative.

The chain couples TRBV28 to TRBJ2-7, with 8 positions matching TRBD2. CDR1 is MDHEN, CDR2 SYDVKM, per germline. V lost 1 base, J lost 4 bases, and 6 bases stayed unmatched. This CDR3 is 15 amino acids long. This chain's CDR3 is CASSLSGGGRYEQYF. The CDR3 DNA sequence: TGTGCCAGCAGTTTATCGGGGGGGGGCAGATACGAGCAGTACTTC.

The V gene is TRBV10-2, the J gene TRBJ1-4, with D tentatively TRBD1 (5 bases). Germline-derived CDR1 and CDR2 are WSHSY and SAAADI. V was pared by 3 bases and J by 6 bases, with 14 bases between. CDR3 length: 15 amino acids. DNA of the CDR3: TGCGCCAGCAGTGAAACGGGACTTGGGGATGAAAAACTGTTTTTT. Protein product: CASSETGLGDEKLFF.

V usage is TRBV6-5 and J usage is TRBJ2-5; no firm D call. The CDR3 extends over 15 amino acids. The germline V gene encodes CDR1 MNHEY and CDR2 SVGAGI. Trimming pared 4 bases from V and 2 bases from J, leaving 14 bases between. CDR3: CASSSLIRMQETQYF. DNA for the CDR3: TGTGCCAGCAGTTCCCTAATCCGCATGCAAGAGACCCAGTACTTC.

V is TRBV10-3 and J is TRBJ2-5, with D perhaps TRBD1 (5 bases). Trimming removed 2 bases at V and 1 base at J, with 8 bases between. Germline V lookup: CDR1 ENHRY, CDR2 SYGVKD. The CDR3 sequence is 14 residues long. The CDR3 loop reads CAISEQGAQETQYF. CDR3 coding DNA: TGTGCCATCAGTGAGCAAGGGGCCCAAGAGACCCAGTACTTC.

The chain combines TRBV5-1 with TRBJ1-6, with D possibly being TRBD1 (6 bases). This CDR3 region has 13 residues. Looked up from germline, CDR1 is SGHRS and CDR2 is YFSETQ. Trimming took 4 bases from V and 10 from J, leaving 12 bases between them. The CDR3 DNA sequence: TGCGCCAGCAGCGCCGAGGGGGTATCACCCCTCCACTTT. This encodes CASSAEGVSPLHF.

This clone was found a few times. The chain links TRBV18 to TRBJ1-4; D unresolved. CDR3 length equals 14 residues. V shed 3 bases and J shed 7 bases, with 12 bases lying between them. Germline-derived CDR1 and CDR2 are KGHSH and LQKENI. CDR3 amino acids: CASSPGGRGEKLFF. The CDR3 nucleotides are TGTGCCAGCTCACCGGGAGGGCGCGGTGAAAAACTGTTTTTT.

This clone was counted once. Germline is not matched at one junction end, which may reflect a read error. V and J are TRBV6-5 and TRBJ2-6, with a tentative D call TRBD1 (5 bases). CDR3 size: 16 residues. The germline gives CDR1 MNHEY, CDR2 SVGAGI. The DNA for the CDR3 is TGTGCCAGCAGTTACCTGTCACGCTCTGGGGCCAGCGTCCTGACTTTC. It translates to CASSYLSRSGASVLTF.

This clone has a single count. The chain links TRBV9 to TRBJ1-2; no definite D call. The V end lost 3 bases, the J end lost 8 bases, and 14 bases lay between the germline ends. The CDR3 consists of 13 residues. Germline V gene sequence: CDR1 SGDLS, CDR2 YYNGEE. The CDR3 reads CASSARLSGGYTF. CDR3 in DNA: TGTGCCAGCAGCGCCCGCTTAAGCGGGGGCTACACCTTC.

This chain joins TRBV28 and TRBJ2-3; D uncertain. The germline V gene has CDR1 MDHEN and CDR2 SYDVKM. The length of the CDR3 is 12 residues. Trimming cost V 5 bases and J 0 bases, with 3 bases left between them. The CDR3 loop is CASSPSTDTQYF. CDR3 DNA sequence: TGTGCCAGCAGTCCAAGCACAGATACGCAGTATTTT.

The chain carries TRBV4-1 and TRBJ2-1, with D possibly TRBD2 on 6 matching bases. CDR3 length: 16 amino acids. V lost 0 bases and J 0 bases, leaving 9 bases between the germline ends. CDR1 and CDR2 (germline): MGHRA, YSYEKL. The CDR3 loop is CASSQDRGSSYNEQFF. The CDR3 DNA follows: TGCGCCAGCAGCCAAGACCGGGGGAGCTCCTACAATGAGCAGTTCTTC.

The V call is TRBV7-3, the J call TRBJ2-5, with TRBD2 matching over 11 bases. Germline loops: CDR1 SGHTA, CDR2 FQGTGA. J was trimmed by 4 bases and V by 5 bases; bases with no gene match: 6. This CDR3 comprises 15 residues. CDR3 nucleotides: TGTGCCAGCAGCCCCACCGGGACTAGCGGAGAGACCCAGTACTTC. Encoded protein: CASSPTGTSGETQYF.

The chain couples TRBV6-5 to TRBJ1-1; TRBD1 aligns across 7 bases. The CDR3 covers 16 residues. Germline CDR1 MNHEY, CDR2 SVGAGI. The V gene end was trimmed by 1 base and the J gene end by 1 base; junction bases not matched to a gene: 6. In nucleotides, the CDR3 is TGTGCCAGCAGTTACTACCCAACAGGGGAGAACACTGAAGCTTTCTTT. This codes for CASSYYPTGENTEAFF.

In DNA form, the CDR3 reads TGTGCCAGCAGCCTCACAGGGGGCTCGTGGGGAAACACCATATATTTT. Translating gives CASSLTGGSWGNTIYF. The chain is built from TRBV7-2 and TRBJ1-3; 9 nucleotides match TRBD1. The CDR3 has 16 amino acids. In germline, CDR1 is SGHTA, CDR2 FQGNSA. V trimming: 5 bases; J trimming: 4 bases; junction bases outside the gene matches: 9.

The rearrangement links TRBV4-1 to TRBJ1-5; D unresolved. Germline CDR1 MGHRA, CDR2 YSYEKL. There are 15 residues in the CDR3. V was trimmed by 3 bases and J by 2 bases, leaving 11 bases between them. For the CDR3, the DNA is TGCGCCAGCAGCCAGGACGGGGTGGGCAATCAGCCCCAGCATTTT. This sequence encodes CASSQDGVGNQPQHF.

The rearrangement joins TRBV2 to TRBJ1-1; D is uncertain. CDR3 length equals 14 residues. V gave up 2 bases and J gave up 4 bases, with 11 bases separating them. Per the germline V gene, CDR1 is SNHLY and CDR2 is FYNNEI. The CDR3 nucleotides are TGTGCCAGCAGTGAATCACGACGGAGCACTGAAGCTTTCTTT. It is translated as CASSESRRSTEAFF.

The chain joins TRBV9 to TRBJ2-3, with 10 bases aligning to TRBD2. V dropped 0 bases and J dropped 11; count of bases not matched to a gene: 12. The CDR3 covers 16 residues. The germline V gene encodes CDR1 SGDLS and CDR2 YYNGEE. The CDR3 is CASSVVAGGSLIGQYF. The CDR3, as DNA: TGTGCCAGCAGCGTAGTAGCGGGGGGAAGTCTCATTGGGCAGTATTTT.

The chain recombines TRBV27 with TRBJ2-4, with D hard to call. Germline CDR1 and CDR2: MNHEY and SMNVEV (reference sequence). V dropped 10 bases and J dropped 0 bases, with 10 bases sitting between them. The CDR3 spans 13 residues. The CDR3 protein is CATRSGAKNIQYF. CDR3 DNA sequence: TGTGCCACCAGATCAGGAGCCAAAAACATTCAGTACTTC.

This clone was picked up one time. The rearrangement links TRBV6-1 to TRBJ2-5; 7 positions match TRBD1. The germline CDR1 and CDR2 sequences are MNHNS and SASEGT. V dropped 5 bases and J dropped 3; count of bases not matched to a gene: 3. The CDR3 length is 13 residues. The CDR3 DNA sequence: TGTGCCAGCAGTCCGGACAGGAAAGAGACCCAGTACTTC. Its translation is CASSPDRKETQYF.

This chain uses TRBV5-4 with TRBJ2-3; maybe TRBD2 (5 bases). There are 14 residues in the CDR3. Trimming removed 3 bases at V and 1 base at J, with 9 bases between. The germline CDR1 and CDR2 sequences are SGHNT and YYREEE (reference sequence). CDR3 in DNA: TGTGCCAGCAGCTCGAAGGGAGGCACAGATACGCAGTATTTT. Translating it yields CASSSKGGTDTQYF.

The V call is TRBV9, the J call TRBJ2-1; 7 bases agree with TRBD2. This CDR3 region has 15 residues. Trimming removed 1 base from V and 4 bases from J; junction bases left unmatched: 5. Germline loops: CDR1 SGDLS, CDR2 YYNGEE. CDR3 residues: CASSVQAGVYNEQFF. In nucleotides, the CDR3 is TGTGCCAGCAGCGTACAGGCGGGGGTTTACAATGAGCAGTTCTTC. Supplemented by reference TRBV9 and TRBJ2-1, the full variable domain reads DSGVTQTPKHLITATGQRVTLRCSPRSGDLSVYWYQQSLDQGLQFLIQYYNGEERAKGNILERFSAQQFPDLHSELNLSSLELGDSALYFCASSVQAGVYNEQFFGPGTRLTVL.

The rearrangement joins TRBV7-3 to TRBJ2-3; D may be TRBD2 (7 bases). Between the trimmed V and J ends, which lost 4 bases and 1 base, there was a span of 12 bases. The germline V gene has CDR1 SGHTA and CDR2 FQGTGA. This CDR3 region has 15 residues. CDR3: CASSWSGGGTDTQYF. As DNA, the CDR3 is TGTGCCAGCAGCTGGTCGGGGGGCGGCACAGATACGCAGTATTTT.

The chain recombines TRBV7-3 with TRBJ2-5; weak D call: TRBD1 (6 bases). Per germline, CDR1 SGHTA and CDR2 FQGTGA. The CDR3 loop spans 13 amino acids. The germline V and J ends were trimmed by 3 bases and 5 bases, with 10 bases remaining between them. This CDR3 reads CASSFQGRETQYF. DNA for the CDR3: TGTGCCAGCAGCTTCCAGGGGCGGGAGACCCAGTACTTC.

In regard to this clone: The sample has other DNA sequences that encode this CDR3 too. The V and J genes are TRBV5-1 and TRBJ2-7; 8 bases map to TRBD2. The CDR3 is 14 residues long. Germline V CDR1 and CDR2: SGHRS, YFSETQ. Trimming took 4 bases from V and 3 from J; bases not matched to a gene: 6. The CDR3 DNA reads TGCGCCAGCAGCCCAGCCGGGACTAGCTACGAGCAGTACTTC. Translated, it gives CASSPAGTSYEQYF.

The chain combines TRBV4-3 with TRBJ2-7; possible D gene TRBD2, 5 bases. Between the trimmed V and J ends, which lost 4 bases and 0 bases, there was a span of 13 bases. The V gene's germline CDR1 is LGHNA and CDR2 YSLEER. The length of the CDR3 is 15 residues. The CDR3 nucleotides read TGCGCCAGCAGCCCTGGAGCGGATAGCTCCTACGAGCAGTACTTC. Translating gives CASSPGADSSYEQYF.

The chain links TRBV6-6 to TRBJ2-7, with D possibly being TRBD2 (6 bases). CDR3 length: 13 amino acids. Germline-derived CDR1 and CDR2 are MNHNY and SVGAGI (reference sequence). V gave up 6 bases and J gave up 6 bases, with 15 bases separating them. The CDR3 region has the DNA TGTGCCAGCAGCGAAGGGAGGTTGAGCGAGCAGTACTTC. Residues: CASSEGRLSEQYF.

The chain is built from TRBV4-1 and TRBJ2-2, with 9 bases lining up with TRBD1. Germline assignment: CDR1 MGHRA and CDR2 YSYEKL. Trimming took 0 bases from V and 5 from J; bases not matched to a gene: 7. The CDR3 sequence is 17 residues long. For the CDR3, the DNA is TGCGCCAGCAGCCAAGATCCGGGACAGGGTGGGACCGGGGAGCTGTTTTTT. Encoded protein: CASSQDPGQGGTGELFF.

The chain recombines TRBV6-6 with TRBJ2-1, with D possibly being TRBD2 (7 bases). The CDR3 runs 15 residues. Between the trimmed V and J ends, which lost 6 bases and 10 bases, there was a span of 22 bases. The germline V gene has CDR1 MNHNY and CDR2 SVGAGI (reference sequence). The chain's CDR3 is CASSLPGGPAGEQFF. The CDR3 region has the DNA TGTGCCAGCAGCCTCCCGGGGGGCCCCGCGGGCGAGCAGTTCTTC.